The 31 T cell receptor beta chains below were found in one sample sequenced in a study of tumor-infiltrating lymphocytes in primary liver carcinoma. The investigators made TCR beta cDNA from 500 ng total RNA, using a constant-region primer. Library construction for TCR beta comprised three nested multiplex PCR rounds performed with slightly modified ARM-PCR. TRBV1-TRBV30 forward and Cbeta reverse primers drove the first two roughly 10-cycle rounds. TCRdb used MiXCR to reprocess the multiplex PCR reads, holding one entry per CDR3 protein. The data contain 100,000 to 150,000 distinct CDR3 sequences, 64% of them seen just once; the ten biggest clones take up roughly 8%. Unsorted bulk tissue of roughly 20-31 mg yielded co-extracted RNA and DNA. The sequencing input was liver tumor tissue from sampling region 3. The subset is: tumor region T3, left-lateral pole. These receptor sequences come from an older woman with primary liver carcinoma and hepatitis B virus infection.

This clonotype was detected ten times or more. This chain joins TRBV13 and TRBJ1-2; tentative D call: TRBD1 (5 bases). The CDR3 is 13 residues long. The germline V gene encodes CDR1 PRHDT and CDR2 FYEKMQ (reference sequence). V shed 4 bases and J shed 4 bases, with 10 bases lying between them. The CDR3 reads CASSSQDSYGYTF. DNA for the CDR3: TGTGCCAGCAGCTCTCAAGACAGCTATGGCTACACCTTC.

As concerns this clonotype: A read error may explain this, as a much larger clone is one base away. V gene TRBV28 combines with J gene TRBJ2-3, with 7 bases that match TRBD2. Germline V gene sequence: CDR1 MDHEN, CDR2 SYDVKM. The trim removed 5 bases at V and 3 bases at J, leaving 11 bases unmatched. This CDR3 has 16 amino acids. The CDR3 DNA follows: TGTGCCAGCAGTCTTCCGAGAAGCGGGGAGACAGATACGCAGTATTTT. Amino acids: CASSLPRSGETDTQYF.

As to this clonotype: The CDR3 does not close with the conserved phenylalanine or tryptophan, likely indicating a read error. V is TRBV11-2 and J is TRBJ2-3, with D possibly being TRBD2 (5 bases). Germline-derived CDR1 and CDR2 are SGHAT and FQNNGV. The CDR3 runs 13 residues. The CDR3 is CASSLDRGGTQYS. The CDR3 DNA reads TGTGCCAGCAGCCTAGATCGAGGAGGTACGCAGTATTCT.

V is TRBV6-5 and J is TRBJ1-6; 7 positions agree with TRBD1. The CDR3 length is 17 residues. V was pared by 5 bases and J by 0 bases, with 7 bases of the junction left unmatched. Germline CDR1 reads MNHEY; CDR2 reads SVGAGI. CDR3 bases: TGTGCCAGCAGTCGACAGGGACCGAGCTCCTATAATTCACCCCTCCACTTT. This codes for CASSRQGPSSYNSPLHF.

On this clonotype: Given the absence of the conserved phenylalanine or tryptophan at the CDR3 end, a read error is likely. The chain recombines TRBV29-1 with TRBJ2-5, with a weak D call TRBD2 (5 bases). There are 12 residues in the CDR3. With 4 bases removed from V and 5 bases from J, the gap between germline ends came to 11 bases. In germline, CDR1 is SQVTM, CDR2 ANQGSEA. CDR3 loop: CSVAAEVETQYY. In nucleotides, the CDR3 is TGCAGCGTTGCGGCGGAGGTGGAGACCCAGTACTAC.

In regard to this clonotype: A read error may produce the germline difference seen at one junction end. V usage is TRBV6-6 and J usage is TRBJ2-6, with a weak D call TRBD1 (5 bases). Germline V gene lookup returns CDR1 MNHNY and CDR2 SVGAGI (reference sequence). CDR3 length: 16 amino acids. The CDR3 nucleotides read TGTGCCAGCAGTTACCCCGAGGCCTCTGGGGCCAACATCCTGACTTTC. Translating it yields CASSYPEASGANILTF.

About this clonotype: This CDR3 fails to terminate in the conserved phenylalanine or tryptophan, so it likely reflects a read error. The chain joins TRBV11-3 to TRBJ1-1; D remains unclear. The germline gives CDR1 SGHNT, CDR2 YENEEA. The CDR3 runs to 13 residues. V gave up 4 bases and J gave up 5 bases, with 11 bases separating them. CDR3 sequence (DNA): TGTGCCAGCAGCTCTTTCGGGCAGACTGAAGCTTTCTTA. Protein: CASSSFGQTEAFL.

Note on this clonotype: At one end the junction does not follow the germline gene, possibly because of a read error. The rearrangement uses TRBV11-2 and TRBJ2-5; D possibly matches TRBD1 or TRBD2 (5 bases each). CDR1 and CDR2 (germline): SGHAT, FQNNGV. This CDR3 has 15 residues. The CDR3 is CASSLAWGGRETQYF. In nucleotides, the CDR3 is TGCGCCAGCAGCTTAGCCTGGGGCGGGCGAGAGACCCAGTACTTC.

Remarks on this clonotype: One end of the junction does not line up with germline, which may come from a read error. The J gene is TRBJ2-3, the V gene TRBV11-2, with 7 bases that match TRBD1. The CDR3 sequence is 14 residues long. Per the germline V gene, CDR1 is SGHAT and CDR2 is FQNNGV. CDR3: CVSSLDREIDTHYF. CDR3 coding DNA: TGTGTCAGCAGCTTAGACAGGGAGATTGATACGCACTATTTT.

This clonotype was found a few times. The V gene is TRBV19, the J gene TRBJ1-5, with no clear D. Germline V lookup: CDR1 LNHDA, CDR2 SQIVND (reference sequence). V was trimmed by 1 base and J by 5 bases, leaving 6 bases between them. The CDR3 length is 13 residues. CDR3 bases: TGTGCCAGTAGTATAGGGGGAGATCAGCCCCAGCATTTT. Amino acids: CASSIGGDQPQHF.

The V call is TRBV6-5, the J call TRBJ2-1, with 7 nucleotides matching TRBD2. The CDR3 length is 17 residues. J lost 7 bases, V lost 0 bases, and 12 bases had no gene match. Germline CDR1 is MNHEY and CDR2 is SVGAGI. The CDR3 sequence is CASSYSIFRLARNEQFF. The CDR3 DNA reads as TGTGCCAGCAGTTACTCGATTTTCCGACTAGCTCGGAATGAGCAGTTCTTC.

Remarks on this clonotype: The junction does not match germline at one end; this may be a read error. This chain links TRBV11-2 with TRBJ2-7, with D perhaps matching TRBD1 or TRBD2 (5 bases each). Germline-derived CDR1 and CDR2 are SGHAT and FQNNGV. CDR3 length: 16 residues. CDR3 protein: CASSQHSGTSNYEEYF. The CDR3 DNA reads as TGTGCCAGCAGCCAACATTCGGGGACCAGCAACTACGAGGAGTACTTC.

This clonotype was counted only a few times. J is TRBJ2-3 and V is TRBV5-1; D call uncertain. V lost 7 bases to trimming and J lost 4 bases, with 25 bases between them. The CDR3 consists of 17 residues. Germline V gene data show CDR1 as SGHRS and CDR2 as YFSETQ. CDR3 in DNA: TGCGCCAGCTGTTTGCGGCCGGAGATGAGTGGCTCAGATACGCAGTATTTT. Translating gives CASCLRPEMSGSDTQYF. The complete variable domain, with remaining parts taken from reference TRBV5-1 and TRBJ2-3, reads KAGVTQTPRYLIKTRGQQVTLSCSPISGHRSVSWYQQTPGQGLQFLFEYFSETQRNKGNFPGRFSGRQFSNSRSEMNVSTLELGDSALYLCASCLRPEMSGSDTQYFGPGTRLTVL.

This clonotype was counted ten times or more. The chain couples TRBV5-4 to TRBJ1-1; D unclear. The CDR3 loop spans 12 amino acids. Trimming removed 3 bases from V and 0 bases from J, with 3 bases in between. Germline-derived CDR1 and CDR2 are SGHNT and YYREEE (reference sequence). The CDR3 DNA sequence: TGTGCCAGCAGCTCTATGAACACTGAAGCTTTCTTT. Protein product: CASSSMNTEAFF.

As concerns this clonotype: The junction departs from germline at one end; a sequencing error may be responsible. CDR3 protein: CANSPRAGHEYGQYF. CDR3 nucleotide sequence: TGTGCCAACAGCCCCCGGGCGGGACATGAGTACGGACAGTACTTC. V gene TRBV11-2 combines with J gene TRBJ2-7; D tentatively fits TRBD1 or TRBD2 (6 bases each). CDR1 and CDR2 from the germline V gene are SGHAT and FQNNGV. CDR3 length equals 15 residues. The full variable domain, with the rest looked up from reference TRBV11-2 and TRBJ2-7, is EAGVAQSPRYKIIEKRQSVAFWCNPISGHATLYWYQQILGQGPKLLIQFQNNGVVDDSQLPKDRFSAERLKGVDSTLKIQPAKLEDSAVYLCANSPRAGHEYGQYFGPGTRLTVT.

This clonotype was detected only a few times. The junction departs from the called germline gene at one end, perhaps through a read error. V and J are TRBV11-2 and TRBJ1-3; TRBD1 might be the D (5 bases). Germline CDR1 reads SGHAT; CDR2 reads FQNNGV. This CDR3 is built from 13 residues. As DNA, the CDR3 is TGTGCCAGCAGCTTCGATATAGGGGACGCCATATATTTC. It encodes CASSFDIGDAIYF.

This clonotype has a count of ten or more. DNA for the CDR3: TGCGCCAGCAGCCAAGGAAGTCATCCCGGGACAGGGGGCGGGAGGGTGTCCTACGAGCAGTACTTC. The encoded protein is CASSQGSHPGTGGGRVSYEQYF. The chain uses TRBV4-1 and TRBJ2-7; 12 nucleotides agree with TRBD1. This CDR3 has 22 amino acids. In germline, CDR1 is MGHRA, CDR2 YSYEKL. J gave up 1 base and V 1 base, and 20 bases lay outside the gene matches.

Only a few counts were recorded for this clonotype. Just one base apart from a much larger clone, this may be a read error. The chain is built from TRBV4-1 and TRBJ1-1; D ambiguous. CDR1 and CDR2 (germline): MGHRA, YSYEKL. Trimming pared 4 bases from V and 10 bases from J, leaving 19 bases between. The CDR3 has 14 residues. Here the CDR3 reads CASSPMTTMSGAFF. CDR3 DNA: TGCGCCAGCAGCCCCATGACAACGATGTCTGGAGCTTTCTTT.

Comments on this clonotype: A much larger clone lies a single base off, so this may be a read error. This sequence joins TRBV10-1 and TRBJ1-1; TRBD1 might be the D (6 bases). This CDR3 contains 13 residues. Germline CDR1 and CDR2: WNHNN and SYGVQD (reference sequence). V lost 6 bases and J lost 1, with 9 bases in between. CDR3 nucleotide sequence: TGCGCCAGCAGCCGGGACAAGAACACTGAAGCTTTCTTT. Protein sequence: CASSRDKNTEAFF.

This clonotype was detected ten times or more. Given a much more abundant clone one base away, this may be a read error. The V call is TRBV11-2, the J call TRBJ2-7, with D possibly being TRBD1 (6 bases). Germline assignment: CDR1 SGHAT and CDR2 FQNNGV. The CDR3 is 14 residues long. V gave up 0 bases and J gave up 5 bases, with 11 bases separating them. The chain's CDR3 is CASSLDRGGNEQYF. In nucleotides, the CDR3 is TGTGCCAGCAGCTTAGATCGAGGGGGTAACGAGCAGTACTTC. Combining the CDR3 with reference TRBV11-2 and TRBJ2-7 gives the whole variable domain EAGVAQSPRYKIIEKRQSVAFWCNPISGHATLYWYQQILGQGPKLLIQFQNNGVVDDSQLPKDRFSAERLKGVDSTLKIQPAKLEDSAVYLCASSLDRGGNEQYFGPGTRLTVT.

This clonotype appeared many times. The chain joins TRBV13 to TRBJ2-7; D is uncertain. The CDR3 is 14 amino acids. The germline gives CDR1 PRHDT, CDR2 FYEKMQ (reference sequence). V was cut by 3 bases and J by 0 bases, with 9 bases left in between. CDR3 in amino acids: CASSLSESSYEQYF. The CDR3, as DNA: TGTGCCAGCAGCTTGAGCGAGAGCTCCTACGAGCAGTACTTC.

As regards this clonotype: A much bigger clone sits one base away, suggesting this may be a read error. The conserved phenylalanine or tryptophan normally closing the CDR3 is absent here, so this likely arose from a read error. This chain links TRBV5-5 with TRBJ1-5, with no clear D. This CDR3 region has 13 residues. Trimming took off 1 base at V and 2 bases at J, with 4 bases between the two ends. In germline, CDR1 is SGHKS, CDR2 YYEKEE (reference sequence). CDR3 DNA: TGTGCCAGCAGCTTGCAGGGCAATCAGCCCCAGCATTCT. The encoded protein is CASSLQGNQPQHS.

This chain uses TRBV28 with TRBJ1-5, with D possibly matching TRBD1 (6 bases). The V end was cut by 10 bases, the J end by 3 bases, with 19 bases between. Germline loops: CDR1 MDHEN, CDR2 SYDVKM. CDR3 length equals 15 residues. The CDR3 DNA sequence: TGTGCCAATAGTTTGTCAGGGGCGGTCAATCAGCCCCAGCATTTT. As protein: CANSLSGAVNQPQHF.

This clonotype was detected only a few times. A much more abundant neighbour one base away suggests this may be a read error. This chain uses TRBV12-3 or TRBV12-4 with TRBJ1-1; D call uncertain. The CDR3 sequence is 15 residues long. CDR3 protein: CASSDVGRAGTGAFF. CDR3 DNA: TGTGCCAGCAGTGACGTTGGGAGGGCCGGCACTGGAGCTTTCTTT.

On this clonotype itself: No conserved phenylalanine or tryptophan ends this CDR3, so it is likely a read error. The gene calls are TRBV12-3 or TRBV12-4 and TRBJ2-7; 10 bases agree with TRBD2. J gave up 3 bases and V 10 bases, and 3 bases lay outside the gene matches. The CDR3 sequence is 12 residues long. The CDR3 is CAKVAGGYEQYL. The CDR3 DNA follows: TGTGCCAAAGTAGCGGGAGGCTACGAGCAGTACCTT.

A word on this clonotype: A clone one base away is much larger, so this may be a read error. The chain uses TRBV5-1 and TRBJ2-1; D is perhaps TRBD2 (6 bases). The CDR3 contains 16 residues. Germline CDR1 reads SGHRS; CDR2 reads YFSETQ. Here the CDR3 reads CASSLGASVSYSEQFF. The CDR3 region has the DNA TGCGCCAGCAGCTTGGGGGCTAGCGTCTCCTACAGTGAGCAGTTCTTC.

This clonotype was counted a few times. Since no conserved phenylalanine or tryptophan closes the CDR3, a read error is the likely cause. The limits of the CDR3 on the DNA are not certain, so only TCRdb's listed CDR3 is given. V and J are TRBV11-2 and TRBJ2-2. Germline V gives CDR1 SGHAT, CDR2 FQNNGV. The CDR3 totals 13 residues, both ends included. CDR3 protein: CASSLDRIGELLS.

This clonotype came up a few times. The chain joins TRBV28 to TRBJ1-1; D possibly corresponds to TRBD1 (5 bases). Trimming left V 2 bases short and J 5 bases short, with 18 bases between. This CDR3 has 16 residues. Per germline, CDR1 MDHEN and CDR2 SYDVKM. CDR3 sequence (DNA): TGTGCCAGCAGTTTACGTGGCGGTCGCGGGGGGACTGAAGCTTTCTTT. Its protein product is CASSLRGGRGGTEAFF.

The J gene is TRBJ2-1, the V gene TRBV11-2; a possible D gene is TRBD2 (5 bases). V was pared by 5 bases and J by 6 bases, with 17 bases between. The CDR3 runs 15 residues. Germline V lookup: CDR1 SGHAT, CDR2 FQNNGV. CDR3 bases: TGTGCCAGCAGCCTCGGGATTAGCCTCTGCAATGAGCAGTTCTTC. As protein: CASSLGISLCNEQFF.

In its sample, this clonotype was seen once. The chain carries TRBV11-2 and TRBJ2-1; D is perhaps TRBD2 (6 bases). Germline CDR1 SGHAT, CDR2 FQNNGV. V lost 9 bases, J lost 2 bases, and 17 bases lay in between. CDR3 length equals 15 residues. CDR3 coding DNA: TGTGCCAGTGGGCGGGGACTGAACACCTACAATGAGCAGTTCTTC. Translating gives CASGRGLNTYNEQFF.

The rearrangement links TRBV6-1 to TRBJ2-7; D possibly corresponds to TRBD1 (6 bases). Germline V gene sequence: CDR1 MNHNS, CDR2 SASEGT. The length of the CDR3 is 14 residues. V was pared by 6 bases and J by 2 bases, with 14 bases between. CDR3 nucleotide sequence: TGTGCCAGCAGGATAGACAGGCTAGCCTACGAGCAGTACTTC. Translation gives CASRIDRLAYEQYF.